This T cell receptor beta chain was documented in a study of T cells after yellow fever vaccination. The V segment lost 1 base and the J segment 5 bases; nucleotides outside the gene matches: 4. Germline V CDR1 and CDR2: SGHTA, FQGNSA. This CDR3 contains 15 residues. UMIs were added to TCR cDNA along with a universal primer site when it was made by 5'RACE template switching. Each CDR3 protein gets one entry after TCRdb re-called the 5' RACE reads with MiXCR. Altogether about 240,000 distinct CDR3 sequences are present, 6.9% being singletons, with the ten largest covering about 0.85%. This clonotype has at least ten counts.

The sequence was obtained from a man aged 30 to 45 who received the YFV17D yellow fever vaccine. The sequencing here drew on CD4+ T cells sorted from PBMCs, taken 15 days after the yellow fever booster vaccination. The chain employs TRBV7-2 and TRBJ1-2, with TRBD1 matching 10 bases. CDR3: CASSLGGQGSYGYTF. The CDR3 DNA reads TGTGCCAGCAGCTTAGGGGGACAGGGGAGTTATGGCTACACCTTC. Variable domain in full (rest from reference TRBV7-2 and TRBJ1-2): GAGVSQSPSNKVTEKGKDVELRCDPISGHTALYWYRQSLGQGLEFLIYFQGNSAPDKSGLPSDRFSAERTGGSVSTLTIQRTQQEDSAVYLCASSLGGQGSYGYTFGSGTRLTVV.